This TCR beta chain was recovered during a study of blood T cell repertoires in COVID-19. Study-level background: In each case, the material was cDNA or gDNA derived from T cells, B-cell-depleted T cells, or PBMCs.

Sequencing used immunoSEQ multiplex PCR; TCRdb keeps in-frame clones, though not all of them. The sample lists tens of thousands of clones; 85% to 90% were seen once. The TCR comes from a human donor in a cohort sampled during active COVID-19. Sequencing was carried out using peripheral blood.

The CDR3 nucleotides are TGTGCCAGCAGCACGGGACTAGCGGGGACCGGGGAGCTGTTTTTT. It is translated as CASSTGLAGTGELFF. The chain carries TRBV7-9 and TRBJ2-2, with TRBD2 matching 13 bases. Germline trimming cut 5 bases from V and 5 bases from J; bases unmatched to any gene: 2. CDR3 size: 15 residues. Germline V lookup: CDR1 SEHNR, CDR2 FQNEAQ (reference sequence).